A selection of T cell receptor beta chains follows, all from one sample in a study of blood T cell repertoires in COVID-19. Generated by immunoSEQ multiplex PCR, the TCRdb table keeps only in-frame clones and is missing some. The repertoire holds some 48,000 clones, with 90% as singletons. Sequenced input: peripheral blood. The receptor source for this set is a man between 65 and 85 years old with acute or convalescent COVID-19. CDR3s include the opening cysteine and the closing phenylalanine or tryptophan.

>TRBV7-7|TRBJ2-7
CASSSGQGEGDEQYF
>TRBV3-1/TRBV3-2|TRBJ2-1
CASSQEDRVGGQFF
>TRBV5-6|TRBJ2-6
CASSLRQGRYSGANVLTF
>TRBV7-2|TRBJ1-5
CASSLVQGAAQPQHF
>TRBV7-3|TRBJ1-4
CASSLTSDRGAEKLFF
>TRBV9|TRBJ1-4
CASSDRDYNEKLFF
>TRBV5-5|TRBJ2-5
CASRVGTGGLETQYF
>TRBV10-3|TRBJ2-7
CAISETGFSYEQYF
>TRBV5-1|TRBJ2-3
CAGSSGGATDTQYF
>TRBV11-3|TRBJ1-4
CASSLVVPQQATNEKLFF